The present T cell receptor (beta chain) was sequenced within a study of CD8 T cells in ankylosing spondylitis. Quantitative 5'-RACE was performed with molecular barcodes, and it yielded the TCR beta libraries. MiXCR was run by TCRdb on the 5' RACE reads, yielding one entry per CDR3 protein. The data hold 350,000 or so distinct CDR3 sequences, with less than 9.5% observed a single time. In regard to this clonotype: The target antigen is unknown.

Study-wide results and caveats: It appeared that ankylosing spondylitis blood was characterized by a TCR beta motif of fewer than 10 highly homologous variants. Disease-linked clones bore a CD8+ phenotype, appearing relatively rarely in peripheral blood. Earlier reports found some motif variants in synovial fluid and blood in reactive arthritis.

The sequence was collected from a male donor with ankylosing spondylitis. The source material was blood, either unsorted or a sorted T cell fraction (not recorded which).

The CDR3 DNA sequence: TGTGCCAGCAGCTTCCCGGACGGGTATAATTCACCCCTCCACTTT. It translates to CASSFPDGYNSPLHF. The V and J genes are TRBV7-2 and TRBJ1-6; D ambiguous. The CDR3 consists of 15 residues. V was trimmed by 3 bases and J by 4 bases, leaving 10 bases between them. Looked up from germline, CDR1 is SGHTA and CDR2 is FQGNSA.